This T cell receptor beta chain came from a study of Ad26.COV2.S vaccination and SARS-CoV-2 variants. Regarding treatment: around 19 received Ad26.COV2.S at low or high dose, single or two shots; about 5 received placebo; per-sample allocation not given. Specimen acquisition occurred on day 63 following the initial vaccine or placebo injection. In Boston, an adult donor aged 18-55 years took part. Here immunoSEQ multiplex PCR was the method, and the copy in TCRdb shows in-frame clones only, minus some. The sample holds about 440,000 clones, around 91% seen once. The CDR3 is 15 amino acids. From germline, CDR1 is KGHSH and CDR2 LQKENI. V lost 4 bases, J lost 4 bases, and 4 bases stayed unmatched.

The chain links TRBV18 to TRBJ2-1; 10 bases match TRBD2. Sequenced here: peripheral blood, sampled in a trial of Ad26.COV2.S vaccine versus placebo. This sequence originates from a person aged 18-60 years who received the Ad26.COV2.S COVID-19 vaccine or a placebo. In nucleotides, the CDR3 is TGTGCCAGCTCACTGCCGGGACTAGCGTACAATGAGCAGTTCTTC. Translation gives CASSLPGLAYNEQFF.